The 15 T cell receptor beta chains presented below share a single source sample, sequenced in a study of human T cells and chemical hapten exposure. Indicated time point: patch test 1, 2 weeks after DPC sensitization. The treatment: therapeutic diphenylcyclopropenone sensitization with weekly scalp DPC. TCRdb ran MiXCR on the RACE reads and lists one entry per CDR3 protein. The data show 75,000 to 100,000 distinct CDR3 sequences, approximately 10% seen once. The sequenced sample was whole blood, obtained in connection with sensitization to the hapten diphenylcyclopropenone (DPC). These receptors came from a woman aged 60-70 years with alopecia areata. Some clones in this sample may be carry-over from other donors' samples.

This clonotype was counted ten times or more. The chain uses TRBV7-6 and TRBJ2-2, with no clear D. The CDR3 has 13 amino acids. Trimming removed 3 bases at V and 5 bases at J, with 7 bases between. Germline V lookup: CDR1 SGHVS, CDR2 FNYEAQ. CDR3 sequence: CASSLVETGELFF. DNA for the CDR3: TGTGCCAGCAGCTTGGTGGAAACCGGGGAGCTGTTTTTT. The variable domain in full, with the rest retrieved from reference TRBV7-6 and TRBJ2-2, is GAGVSQSPRYKVTKRGQDVALRCDPISGHVSLYWYRQALGQGPEFLTYFNYEAQQDKSGLPNDRFSAERPEGSISTLTIQRTEQRDSAMYRCASSLVETGELFFGEGSRLTVL.

In its sample, this clonotype was seen a few times. The chain carries TRBV6-5 and TRBJ2-3; D unresolved. Germline lookup yields CDR1 MNHEY and CDR2 SVGAGI. V was trimmed by 5 bases and J by 6 bases, leaving 9 bases between them. The CDR3 is 12 amino acids. The CDR3 protein is CASSPPSDTQYF. CDR3 nucleotide sequence: TGTGCCAGCAGTCCTCCCTCCGATACGCAGTATTTT.

The chain couples TRBV21-1 to TRBJ2-4; whether TRBD1, the table's D call, matches the DNA was not checked. TRBV21-1 is an annotated pseudogene. CDR3 length: 12 amino acids. CDR3 DNA: TGTGCCAGCACTGGACAGGAAGTCATTCAGTACTTC. Encoded protein: CASTGQEVIQYF.

The sample holds many counts of this clonotype. This rearrangement joins TRBV15 to TRBJ2-7; 9 positions match TRBD1. This CDR3 contains 14 residues. V lost 5 bases and J lost 6; bases outside the gene matches: 8. Germline assignment: CDR1 LNHNV and CDR2 YYDKDF (reference sequence). As DNA, the CDR3 is TGTGCCACCAGCGAAGACAGGGGGGGTTCCGAGCAGTACTTC. It encodes CATSEDRGGSEQYF. The full variable domain, rest sourced from reference TRBV15 and TRBJ2-7, is DAMVIQNPRYQVTQFGKPVTLSCSQTLNHNVMYWYQQKSSQAPKLLFHYYDKDFNNEADTPDNFQSRRPNTSFCFLDIRSPGLGDTAMYLCATSEDRGGSEQYFGPGTRLTVT.

This clonotype was recorded many times. The V call is TRBV5-1, the J call TRBJ2-5; TRBD1 matches 8 bases. Germline V gives CDR1 SGHRS, CDR2 YFSETQ. Trimming at V came to 2 bases and at J to 5 bases, leaving 11 bases not matched to a gene. The CDR3 sequence is 16 residues long. Here the CDR3 DNA reads TGCGCCAGCAGCTTCGGGGACAGGCAATCCTTGGAGACCCAGTACTTC. This codes for CASSFGDRQSLETQYF.

The sample holds many counts of this clonotype. Here the CDR3 reads CATSSDRAPNTGELFF. The CDR3 region has the DNA TGTGCCACCAGCAGTGACCGGGCCCCGAACACCGGGGAGCTGTTTTTT. V gene TRBV15 combines with J gene TRBJ2-2; D remains ambiguous. Trimming shortened V by 3 bases and J by 0 bases, and 11 bases separated the two germline ends. CDR1 and CDR2 (germline): LNHNV, YYDKDF (reference sequence). This CDR3 contains 16 residues.

The table lists this clonotype with many counts. V and J are TRBV18 and TRBJ1-5; D may be TRBD1 (5 bases). V was clipped by 4 bases and J by 0 bases, with 13 bases between them. The CDR3 totals 16 residues. Per the germline V gene, CDR1 is KGHSH and CDR2 is LQKENI. The CDR3 coding sequence is TGTGCCAGCTCACTCAGCGGGACTTATAGCAATCAGCCCCAGCATTTT. The encoded protein is CASSLSGTYSNQPQHF.

The table lists this clonotype with many counts. The chain carries TRBV20-1 and TRBJ2-1, with D perhaps being TRBD1 or TRBD2 (5 bases each). The V end lost 7 bases, the J end lost 4 bases, and 5 bases lay between the germline ends. This CDR3 contains 10 residues. Germline CDR1 and CDR2: DFQATT and SNEGSKA (reference sequence). The CDR3: CSGGYNEQFF. The CDR3, as DNA: TGCAGTGGGGGGTACAATGAGCAGTTCTTC.

This clonotype was detected ten times or more. The chain carries TRBV3-1 and TRBJ2-7, with 7 nucleotides matching TRBD1. The CDR3 has 17 residues. V shed 2 bases, J shed 0 bases, and the junction held 10 bases outside the gene matches. Germline V gene sequence: CDR1 LGHDT, CDR2 YNNKEL (reference sequence). The CDR3 region is CASSQSNLGDSSYEQYF. Written as DNA, the CDR3 is TGTGCCAGCAGCCAAAGTAACCTGGGGGACAGCTCCTACGAGCAGTACTTC.

The chain carries TRBV7-9 and TRBJ2-7; D gene uncertain. The CDR3 contains 11 residues. V was pared by 7 bases and J by 4 bases, with 8 bases between. Germline CDR1 is SEHNR and CDR2 is FQNEAQ (reference sequence). The CDR3 DNA reads as TGTGCCAGCACCCCGTTGTACGAGCAGTACTTC. It specifies CASTPLYEQYF. Variable domain in full (rest from reference TRBV7-9 and TRBJ2-7): DTGVSQNPRHKITKRGQNVTFRCDPISEHNRLYWYRQTLGQGPEFLTYFQNEAQLEKSRLLSDRFSAERPKGSFSTLEIQRTEQGDSAMYLCASTPLYEQYFGPGTRLTVT.

There are a few counts of this clonotype. This chain uses TRBV5-1 with TRBJ1-1, with D possibly matching TRBD1 (5 bases). Germline lookup yields CDR1 SGHRS and CDR2 YFSETQ. The V gene lost 2 bases and the J gene lost 0 bases, with 11 bases spanning the gap. The CDR3 sequence is 15 residues long. The CDR3 DNA reads TGCGCCAGCAGCTTTCAGGGCGGAATGAACACTGAAGCTTTCTTT. Its protein product is CASSFQGGMNTEAFF.

This clonotype was observed at least ten times. The CDR3 DNA is TGCAGTGCTATCCGTTTGGACCGACCCACAGATACGCAGTATTTT. Protein: CSAIRLDRPTDTQYF. This chain uses TRBV20-1 with TRBJ2-3, with D unclear. CDR1 is DFQATT, CDR2 SNEGSKA, per germline (reference sequence). The V and J ends lost 4 bases and 2 bases respectively, with 16 bases between them. The CDR3 sequence is 15 residues long.

This clonotype was counted a few times. The V gene is TRBV5-1, the J gene TRBJ2-3; 9 positions agree with TRBD2. The V gene end was trimmed by 0 bases and the J gene end by 5 bases; junction bases not matched to a gene: 4. This CDR3 comprises 15 residues. The V gene's germline CDR1 is SGHRS and CDR2 YFSETQ. The CDR3 DNA reads as TGCGCCAGCAGCTTGGACAGCGGGGGGTTAGATACGCAGTATTTT. Translating gives CASSLDSGGLDTQYF. The entire variable domain, with the rest obtained from reference TRBV5-1 and TRBJ2-3, is as follows: KAGVTQTPRYLIKTRGQQVTLSCSPISGHRSVSWYQQTPGQGLQFLFEYFSETQRNKGNFPGRFSGRQFSNSRSEMNVSTLELGDSALYLCASSLDSGGLDTQYFGPGTRLTVL.

Only a few counts were recorded for this clonotype. The chain couples TRBV6-2 or TRBV6-3 to TRBJ2-1; 7 bases are shared with TRBD1. This CDR3 spans 17 amino acids. Unmatched junction bases numbered 14, after V lost 2 bases and J lost 7 bases. CDR1 and CDR2 (germline): MNHEY, SVGEGT. CDR3 loop: CASSYLPGQAHGNEQFF. The CDR3 DNA is TGTGCCAGCAGTTACCTCCCCGGACAGGCCCACGGTAATGAGCAGTTCTTC.

Points on this clonotype: Because the CDR3 is missing its conserved closing phenylalanine or tryptophan, this is likely a read error. The genes are TRBV5-1 and TRBJ1-1; D is unresolved. The germline V gene encodes CDR1 SGHRS and CDR2 YFSETQ. The CDR3 is made up of 15 amino acids. With 0 bases removed from V and 0 bases from J, the gap between germline ends came to 9 bases. The CDR3 is CASSLVPEMNTEAFL. The CDR3 nucleotides read TGCGCCAGCAGCTTGGTTCCGGAGATGAACACTGAAGCTTTCCTT.